The 8 T cell receptor beta chains below come from one sample, sequenced in a study of blood T cell repertoires in COVID-19. Only in-frame clones appear in the TCRdb table, and some are missing; sequencing was by immunoSEQ multiplex PCR. Among approximately 75,000 clones listed, around 74% were seen once. Sequencing was performed on peripheral blood. These receptors were taken from a human donor with acute or convalescent COVID-19. The donor label of this sample is uncertain.

The chain is built from TRBV12-3 or TRBV12-4 and TRBJ1-2; 9 bases map to TRBD1. V shed 6 bases, J shed 4 bases, and the junction held 3 bases outside the gene matches. This CDR3 is built from 13 residues. CDR3 coding DNA: TGTGCCAGCAGCCCGGACAGGGGCTATGGCTACACCTTC. This encodes CASSPDRGYGYTF.

Only one count was recorded for this clone. This sequence joins TRBV11-2 and TRBJ2-2; a weak D match, TRBD2 (6 bases). The V and J ends lost 0 bases and 2 bases respectively, with 13 bases between them. CDR1 and CDR2 (germline): SGHAT, FQNNGV. The CDR3 spans 17 residues. CDR3 region: CASSLDPAGRNTGELFF. The CDR3 DNA follows: TGTGCCAGCAGCTTAGATCCCGCCGGGAGAAACACCGGGGAGCTGTTTTTT.

This clone was counted between two and nine times. V and J are TRBV27 and TRBJ1-6; D gene ambiguous. V was pared by 5 bases and J by 7 bases, with 3 bases between. In germline, CDR1 is MNHEY, CDR2 SMNVEV (reference sequence). CDR3 length: 11 amino acids. For the CDR3, the DNA is TGTGCCAGCAGTCCAAATTCACCCCTCCACTTT. It is translated as CASSPNSPLHF.

This chain connects TRBV7-9 to TRBJ2-5; 7 bases are shared with TRBD1. Germline V CDR1 and CDR2: SEHNR, FQNEAQ (reference sequence). V lost 5 bases to trimming and J lost 5 bases; unmatched junction nucleotides: 11. The CDR3 has 15 amino acids. The CDR3 spells CASSQSSGGQETQYF. Written as DNA, the CDR3 is TGTGCCAGCAGCCAATCATCAGGGGGTCAGGAGACCCAGTACTTC.

V usage is TRBV28 and J usage is TRBJ1-2; tentative D call: TRBD1 (5 bases). This CDR3 has 12 amino acids. Germline V gene data show CDR1 as MDHEN and CDR2 as SYDVKM. The V end lost 4 bases, the J end lost 6 bases, and 9 bases lay between the germline ends. DNA for the CDR3: TGTGCCAGCAGTTCCTCAGGGAATGGCTACACCTTC. Its translation: CASSSSGNGYTF.

The chain joins TRBV5-1 to TRBJ2-2; TRBD1 is a possible D gene (5 bases). Germline V gives CDR1 SGHRS, CDR2 YFSETQ. This CDR3 region has 12 residues. Trimming left V 8 bases short and J 4 bases short, with 9 bases between. In nucleotides, the CDR3 is TGCGCCAGTTACAGGATCACCGGGGAGCTGTTTTTT. Its translation: CASYRITGELFF.

The CDR3 here is CASSTYRGGGTGELFF. Written as DNA, the CDR3 is TGTGCCAGTAGTACCTACAGGGGGGGTGGCACCGGGGAGCTGTTTTTT. The rearrangement links TRBV19 to TRBJ2-2; perhaps TRBD1 as D (8 bases). The CDR3 extends over 16 amino acids. The V gene's germline CDR1 is LNHDA and CDR2 SQIVND (reference sequence). V lost 4 bases and J 4 bases, leaving 16 bases between the germline ends.

This chain connects TRBV7-8 to TRBJ1-1; 7 nucleotides agree with TRBD1. CDR3 size: 15 residues. The V and J ends lost 5 bases and 4 bases, in that order; junction bases with no gene match: 10. The germline V gene encodes CDR1 SGHVS and CDR2 FQNEAQ. This CDR3 reads CASSLRDRVVTEAFF. CDR3 coding DNA: TGTGCCAGCAGCCTGAGAGACAGGGTAGTCACTGAAGCTTTCTTT.